The clone carrying this TCR beta chain has a handful of counts. The source of the sample is a study of response to subunit inactivated influenza vaccine. TCRdb passed the RT-PCR reads through MiXCR, listing each CDR3 protein once. The sample has around 710,000 distinct CDR3 sequences; 14% are singletons. Germline V lookup: CDR1 SGHRS, CDR2 YFSETQ. V lost 4 bases and J lost 7; bases outside the gene matches: 11. CDR3 length equals 16 residues. The sample consisted of PBMCs from blood, taken roughly 2 weeks before vaccination. This clonotype was sampled from a man in his fifties who received an inactivated influenza vaccine. The rearrangement links TRBV5-1 to TRBJ2-6, with 7 bases aligning to TRBD1. CDR3 sequence (DNA): TGCGCCAGCAGCCCTGACCCGGGACAGAATGCCAACGTCCTGACTTTC. Residues: CASSPDPGQNANVLTF.